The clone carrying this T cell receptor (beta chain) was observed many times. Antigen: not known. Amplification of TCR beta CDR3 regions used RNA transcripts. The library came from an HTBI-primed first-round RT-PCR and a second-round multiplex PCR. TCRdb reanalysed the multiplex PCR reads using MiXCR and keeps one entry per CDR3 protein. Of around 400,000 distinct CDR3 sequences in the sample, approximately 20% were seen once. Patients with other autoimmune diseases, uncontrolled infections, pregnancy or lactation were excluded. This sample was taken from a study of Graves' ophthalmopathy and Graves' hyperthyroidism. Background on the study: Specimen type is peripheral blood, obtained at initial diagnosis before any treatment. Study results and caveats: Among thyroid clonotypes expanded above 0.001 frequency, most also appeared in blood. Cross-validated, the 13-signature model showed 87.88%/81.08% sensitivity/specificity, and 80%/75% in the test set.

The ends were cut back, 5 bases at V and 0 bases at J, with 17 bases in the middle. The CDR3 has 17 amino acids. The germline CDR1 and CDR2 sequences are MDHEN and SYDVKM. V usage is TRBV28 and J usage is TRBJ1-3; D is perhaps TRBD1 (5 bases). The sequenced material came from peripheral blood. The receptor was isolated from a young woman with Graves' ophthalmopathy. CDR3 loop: CASSVTQGRGSGNTIYF. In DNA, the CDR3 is TGTGCCAGCAGTGTCACCCAGGGAAGGGGCTCTGGAAACACCATATATTTT. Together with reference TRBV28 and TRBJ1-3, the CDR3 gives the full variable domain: DVKVTQSSRYLVKRTGEKVFLECVQDMDHENMFWYRQDPGLGLRLIYFSYDVKMKEKGDIPEGYSVSREKKERFSLILESASTNQTSMYLCASSVTQGRGSGNTIYFGEGSWLTVV.